This TCR beta chain came from a study of OX40 agonist ivuxolimab in advanced cancers. Turning to the study itself: Mean age 60 years, range about 23 to 85; about 81% male. Antecedent anti-PD-1, anti-PD-L1 or anti-CTLA-4 therapy was permissible, with 30% to 50% having received some. Study-wide findings and caveats: Expansion of clones was among the lowest in partial responders at 0.1-3.0 mg/kg.

The table came from immunoSEQ multiplex PCR; TCRdb's copy has only in-frame clones and leaves some out. This table has about 25,000 clones, about 86% appearing once. In regard to this clone: Its antigen is as yet unknown.

This CDR3 is built from 14 residues. The V end was cut by 6 bases, the J end by 3 bases, with 15 bases between. Germline V gene data show CDR1 as MDHEN and CDR2 as SYDVKM. The receptor comes from an adult with an advanced solid tumor such as melanoma, head and neck, liver or kidney cancer. The sequenced sample was CD4+ or CD8+ T cells sorted from blood, obtained in a trial of the OX40 agonist ivuxolimab. J is TRBJ2-7 and V is TRBV28; D may be TRBD1 (6 bases). DNA for the CDR3: TGTGCCAGCAGCTCCAGACAGGCCCACTACGAGCAGTACTTC. It specifies CASSSRQAHYEQYF.